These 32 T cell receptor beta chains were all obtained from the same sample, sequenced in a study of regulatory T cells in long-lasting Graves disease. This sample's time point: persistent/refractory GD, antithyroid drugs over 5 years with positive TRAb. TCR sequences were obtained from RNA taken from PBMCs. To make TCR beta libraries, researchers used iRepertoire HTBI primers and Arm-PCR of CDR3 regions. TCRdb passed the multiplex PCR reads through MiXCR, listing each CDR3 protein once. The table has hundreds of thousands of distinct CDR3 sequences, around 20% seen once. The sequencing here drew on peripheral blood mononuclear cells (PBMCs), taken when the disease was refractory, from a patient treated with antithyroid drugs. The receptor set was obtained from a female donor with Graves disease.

For the CDR3, the DNA is TGCAGTGCCCGGACAGGGTTGGTTGAAAACATTCAGTACTTC. Amino acids: CSARTGLVENIQYF. The chain carries TRBV20-1 and TRBJ2-4; 8 nucleotides match TRBD1. Germline CDR1 is DFQATT and CDR2 is SNEGSKA (reference sequence). This CDR3 has 14 residues. After removal of 6 bases from V and 5 bases from J, the junction contained 9 bases not matched to a gene.

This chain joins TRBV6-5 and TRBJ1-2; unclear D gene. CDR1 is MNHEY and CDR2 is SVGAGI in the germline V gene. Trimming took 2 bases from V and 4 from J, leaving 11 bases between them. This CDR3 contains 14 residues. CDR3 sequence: CASSYDRETYGYTF. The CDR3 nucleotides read TGTGCCAGCAGTTACGACCGGGAAACCTATGGCTACACCTTC.

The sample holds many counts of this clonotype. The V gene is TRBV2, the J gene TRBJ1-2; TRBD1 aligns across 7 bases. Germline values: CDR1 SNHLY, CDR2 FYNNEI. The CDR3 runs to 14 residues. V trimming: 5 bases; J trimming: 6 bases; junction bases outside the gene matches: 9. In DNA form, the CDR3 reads TGTGCCAGCAGTTATACCCAGGGGGTGGATGGCTACACCTTC. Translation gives CASSYTQGVDGYTF.

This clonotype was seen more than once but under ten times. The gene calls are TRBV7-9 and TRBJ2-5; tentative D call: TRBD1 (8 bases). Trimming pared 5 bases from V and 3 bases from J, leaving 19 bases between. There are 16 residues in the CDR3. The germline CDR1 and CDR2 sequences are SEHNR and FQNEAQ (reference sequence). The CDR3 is CASSRWTGRGKETQYF. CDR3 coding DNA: TGTGCCAGCAGCCGATGGACAGGGCGGGGGAAAGAGACCCAGTACTTC.

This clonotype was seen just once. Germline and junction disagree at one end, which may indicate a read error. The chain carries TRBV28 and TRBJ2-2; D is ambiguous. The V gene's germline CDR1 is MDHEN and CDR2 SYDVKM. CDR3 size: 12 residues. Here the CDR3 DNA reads TGTGCCAGCAGCTTATGGCGGGGGGAGCTGTTTTTT. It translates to CASSLWRGELFF.

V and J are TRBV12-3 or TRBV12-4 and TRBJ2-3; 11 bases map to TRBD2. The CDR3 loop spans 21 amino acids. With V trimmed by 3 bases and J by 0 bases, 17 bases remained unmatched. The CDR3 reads CASSFPVSLSGRDTSTDTQYF. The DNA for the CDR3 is TGTGCCAGCAGTTTCCCCGTATCTCTTAGCGGGAGGGATACTAGCACAGATACGCAGTATTTT.

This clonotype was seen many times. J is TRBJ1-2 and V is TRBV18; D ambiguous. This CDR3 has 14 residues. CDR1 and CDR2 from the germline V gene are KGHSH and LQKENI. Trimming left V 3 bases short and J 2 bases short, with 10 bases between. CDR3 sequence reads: CASSPKQSNYGYTF. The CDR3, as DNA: TGTGCCAGCTCACCGAAACAGTCCAACTATGGCTACACCTTC.

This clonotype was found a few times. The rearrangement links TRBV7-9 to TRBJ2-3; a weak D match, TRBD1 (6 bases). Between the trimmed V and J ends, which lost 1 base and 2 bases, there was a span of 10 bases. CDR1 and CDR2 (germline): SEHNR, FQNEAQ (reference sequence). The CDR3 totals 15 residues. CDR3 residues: CASSLGGGVTDTQYF. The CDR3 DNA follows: TGTGCCAGCAGCTTAGGAGGGGGAGTCACAGATACGCAGTATTTT.

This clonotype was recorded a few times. The CDR3 bases are TGTGCCAGCAGCTTAGTGGAGGGGTTCGGCGAGCAGTACTTC. It yields the protein CASSLVEGFGEQYF. The V gene is TRBV7-9, the J gene TRBJ2-7; TRBD2 is a possible D gene (6 bases). V was shortened by 1 base and J by 6 bases, with 13 bases between the two germline ends. CDR3 length: 14 amino acids. The V gene's germline CDR1 is SEHNR and CDR2 FQNEAQ (reference sequence).

CDR3 amino acids: CSAPRGGKAQPQHF. The CDR3 bases are TGCAGTGCTCCCCGCGGGGGGAAGGCTCAGCCCCAGCATTTT. The chain uses TRBV20-1 and TRBJ1-5, with a possible D match to TRBD1 (5 bases). Trimming shortened V by 5 bases and J by 6 bases, and 17 bases separated the two germline ends. CDR1 and CDR2 from the germline V gene are DFQATT and SNEGSKA (reference sequence). The CDR3 sequence is 14 residues long.

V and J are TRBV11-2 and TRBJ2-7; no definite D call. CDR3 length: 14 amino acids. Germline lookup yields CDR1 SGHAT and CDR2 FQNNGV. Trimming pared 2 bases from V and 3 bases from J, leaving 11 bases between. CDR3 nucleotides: TGTGCCAGCAGCTTATCGTCAGGAATCTACGAGCAGTACTTC. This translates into CASSLSSGIYEQYF.

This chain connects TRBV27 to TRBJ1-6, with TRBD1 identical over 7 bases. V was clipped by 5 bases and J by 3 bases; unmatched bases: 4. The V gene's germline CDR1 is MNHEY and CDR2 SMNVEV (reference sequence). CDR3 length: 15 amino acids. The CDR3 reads CASSLQGNYNSPLHF. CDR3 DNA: TGTGCCAGCAGTCTACAGGGGAACTATAATTCACCCCTCCACTTT.

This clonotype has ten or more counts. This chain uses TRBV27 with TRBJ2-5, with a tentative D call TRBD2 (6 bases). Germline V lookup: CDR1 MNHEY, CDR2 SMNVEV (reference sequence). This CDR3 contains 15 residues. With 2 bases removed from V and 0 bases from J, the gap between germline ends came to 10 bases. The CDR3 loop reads CASSLIGGYQETQYF. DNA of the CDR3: TGTGCCAGCAGTTTAATCGGGGGATACCAAGAGACCCAGTACTTC.

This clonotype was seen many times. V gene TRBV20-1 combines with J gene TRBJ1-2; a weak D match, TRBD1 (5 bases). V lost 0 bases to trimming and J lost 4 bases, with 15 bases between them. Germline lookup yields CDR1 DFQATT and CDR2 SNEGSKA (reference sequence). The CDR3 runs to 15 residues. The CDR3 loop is CSAREDGRAFYGYTF. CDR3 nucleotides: TGCAGTGCTAGAGAGGATGGCAGGGCATTCTATGGCTACACCTTC.

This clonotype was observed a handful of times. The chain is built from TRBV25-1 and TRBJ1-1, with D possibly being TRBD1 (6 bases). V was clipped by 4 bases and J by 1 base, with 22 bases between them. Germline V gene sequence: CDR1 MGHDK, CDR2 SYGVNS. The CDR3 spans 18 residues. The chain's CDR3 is CASSGPGGHTTTNTEAFF. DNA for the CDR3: TGTGCCAGCAGTGGCCCCGGGGGGCATACTACAACGAACACTGAAGCTTTCTTT.

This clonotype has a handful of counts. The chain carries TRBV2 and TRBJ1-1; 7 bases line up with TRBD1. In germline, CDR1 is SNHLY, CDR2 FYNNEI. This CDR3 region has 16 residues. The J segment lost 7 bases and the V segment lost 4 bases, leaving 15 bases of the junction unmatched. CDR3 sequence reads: CASSVIRSKGAGEAFF. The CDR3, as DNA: TGTGCCAGCAGTGTTATCCGTTCTAAGGGGGCGGGTGAAGCTTTCTTT.

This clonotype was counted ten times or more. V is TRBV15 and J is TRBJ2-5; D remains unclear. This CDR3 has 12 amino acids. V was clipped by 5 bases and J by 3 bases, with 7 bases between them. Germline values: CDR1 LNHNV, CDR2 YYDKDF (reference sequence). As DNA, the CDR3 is TGTGCCACCAGCCAGTATGAAGAGACCCAGTACTTC. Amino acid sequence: CATSQYEETQYF.

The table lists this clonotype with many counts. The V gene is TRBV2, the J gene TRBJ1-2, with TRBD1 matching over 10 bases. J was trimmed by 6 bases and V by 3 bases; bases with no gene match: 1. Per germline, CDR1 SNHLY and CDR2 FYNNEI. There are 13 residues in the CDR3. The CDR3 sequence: CASSDGTGDGYTF. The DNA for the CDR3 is TGTGCCAGCAGTGATGGGACAGGGGATGGCTACACCTTC.

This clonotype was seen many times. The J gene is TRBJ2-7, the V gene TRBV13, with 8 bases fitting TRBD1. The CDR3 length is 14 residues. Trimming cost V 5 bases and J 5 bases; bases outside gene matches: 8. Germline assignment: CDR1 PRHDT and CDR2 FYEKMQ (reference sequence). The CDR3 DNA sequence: TGTGCCAGCAGCCCTGGACAGGGATGGAACGAGCAGTACTTC. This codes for CASSPGQGWNEQYF.

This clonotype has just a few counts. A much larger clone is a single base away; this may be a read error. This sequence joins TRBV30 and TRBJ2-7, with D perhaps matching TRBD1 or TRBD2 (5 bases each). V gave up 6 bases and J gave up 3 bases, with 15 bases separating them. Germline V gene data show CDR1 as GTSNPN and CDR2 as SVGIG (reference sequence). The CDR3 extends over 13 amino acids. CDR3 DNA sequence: TGTGCCTGCACCCCGGGACGGGGCTACGAGCAGTACTTC. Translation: CACTPGRGYEQYF.

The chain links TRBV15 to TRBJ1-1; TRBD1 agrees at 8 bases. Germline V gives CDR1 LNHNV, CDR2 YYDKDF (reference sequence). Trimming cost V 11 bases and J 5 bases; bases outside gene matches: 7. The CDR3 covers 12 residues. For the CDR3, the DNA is TGTGCCGCACAGGGGGGAGAAACTGAAGCTTTCTTT. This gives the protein CAAQGGETEAFF.

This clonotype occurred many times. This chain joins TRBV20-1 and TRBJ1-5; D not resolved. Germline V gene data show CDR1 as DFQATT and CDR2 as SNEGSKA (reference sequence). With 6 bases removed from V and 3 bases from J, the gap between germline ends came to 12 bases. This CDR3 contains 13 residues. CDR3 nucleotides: TGCAGTGCGATTGGAGGCGACAATCAGCCCCAGCATTTT. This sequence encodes CSAIGGDNQPQHF.

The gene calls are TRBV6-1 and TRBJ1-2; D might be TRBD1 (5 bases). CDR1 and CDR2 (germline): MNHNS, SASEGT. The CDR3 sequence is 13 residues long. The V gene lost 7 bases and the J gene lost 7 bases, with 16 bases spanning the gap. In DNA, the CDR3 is TGTGCCAGCACCGTAGCGGGGGGAGGTGGCTACACCTTC. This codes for CASTVAGGGGYTF.

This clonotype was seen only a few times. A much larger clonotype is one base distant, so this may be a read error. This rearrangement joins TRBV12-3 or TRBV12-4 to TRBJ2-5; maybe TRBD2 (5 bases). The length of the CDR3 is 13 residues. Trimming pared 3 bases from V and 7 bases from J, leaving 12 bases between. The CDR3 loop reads CASSFGIGGTQYF. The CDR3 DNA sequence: TGTGCCAGCAGTTTCGGTATCGGAGGGACCCAGTACTTC.

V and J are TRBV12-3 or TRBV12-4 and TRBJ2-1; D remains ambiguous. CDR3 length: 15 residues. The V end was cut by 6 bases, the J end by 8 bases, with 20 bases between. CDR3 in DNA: TGTGCCAGCAGACCCGCAGAGGACCTGGGCGATGAGCAGTTCTTC. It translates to CASRPAEDLGDEQFF.

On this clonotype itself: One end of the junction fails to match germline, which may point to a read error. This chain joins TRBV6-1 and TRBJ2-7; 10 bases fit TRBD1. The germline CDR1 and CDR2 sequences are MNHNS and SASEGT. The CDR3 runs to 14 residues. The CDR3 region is CASSGTGVRDEQCF. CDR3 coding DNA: TGTGCCAGCAGCGGGACAGGGGTACGGGACGAGCAGTGCTTC.

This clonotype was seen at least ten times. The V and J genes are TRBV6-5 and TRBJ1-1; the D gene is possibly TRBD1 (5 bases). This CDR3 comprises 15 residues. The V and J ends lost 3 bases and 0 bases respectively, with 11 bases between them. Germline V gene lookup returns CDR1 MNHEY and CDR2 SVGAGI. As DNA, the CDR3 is TGTGCCAGCAGTTATGTGTCGGACATGAACACTGAAGCTTTCTTT. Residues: CASSYVSDMNTEAFF.

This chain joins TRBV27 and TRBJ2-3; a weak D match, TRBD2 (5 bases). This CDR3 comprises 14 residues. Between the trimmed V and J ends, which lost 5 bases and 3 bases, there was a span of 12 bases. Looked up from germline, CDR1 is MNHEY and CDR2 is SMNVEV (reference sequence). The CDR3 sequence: CASSPREGTDTQYF. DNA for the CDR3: TGTGCCAGCAGTCCTCGTGAGGGTACAGATACGCAGTATTTT.

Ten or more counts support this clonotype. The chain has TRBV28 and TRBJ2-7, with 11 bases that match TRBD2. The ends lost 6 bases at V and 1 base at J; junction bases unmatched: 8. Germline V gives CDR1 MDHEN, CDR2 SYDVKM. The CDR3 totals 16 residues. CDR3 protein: CASSLGLAGGSYEQYF. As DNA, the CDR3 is TGTGCCAGCAGCTTAGGCCTAGCGGGAGGATCCTACGAGCAGTACTTC. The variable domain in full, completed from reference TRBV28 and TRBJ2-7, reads DVKVTQSSRYLVKRTGEKVFLECVQDMDHENMFWYRQDPGLGLRLIYFSYDVKMKEKGDIPEGYSVSREKKERFSLILESASTNQTSMYLCASSLGLAGGSYEQYFGPGTRLTVT.

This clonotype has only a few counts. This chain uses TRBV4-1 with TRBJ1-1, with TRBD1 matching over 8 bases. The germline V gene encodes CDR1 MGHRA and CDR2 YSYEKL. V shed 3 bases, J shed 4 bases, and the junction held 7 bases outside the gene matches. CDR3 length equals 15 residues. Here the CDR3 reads CASSHPGQGGTEAFF. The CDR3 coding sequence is TGCGCCAGCAGCCATCCTGGACAGGGCGGCACTGAAGCTTTCTTT.

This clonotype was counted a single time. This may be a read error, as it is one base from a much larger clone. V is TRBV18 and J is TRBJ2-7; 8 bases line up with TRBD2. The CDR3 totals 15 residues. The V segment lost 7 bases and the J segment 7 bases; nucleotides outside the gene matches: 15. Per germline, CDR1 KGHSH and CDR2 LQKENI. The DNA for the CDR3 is TGTGCCAGCTGCGGGGGGTCAGGCACACTAGAAGAGCAGTACTTC. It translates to CASCGGSGTLEEQYF.

The CDR3 DNA follows: TGTGCCAGCAGCCAAATGAGTGGAGGGGGCGCTGTCGGGGAGCTGTTTTTT. Translated, it gives CASSQMSGGGAVGELFF. The chain combines TRBV3-1 with TRBJ2-2; weak D call: TRBD1 (7 bases). This CDR3 spans 17 amino acids. Germline V gene lookup returns CDR1 LGHDT and CDR2 YNNKEL (reference sequence). V was cut by 2 bases and J by 7 bases, with 20 bases left in between.